This T cell receptor beta chain was retrieved from a study of vaccination and CD4 T cells after COVID-19. Study at large: Nasal swab PCR had detected SARS-CoV-2 in convalescent patients, 10 or so mild and one severe.

The study sequenced cultured CD4+ T cell DNA using the Oncomine TCR Beta short-read assay. Extraction of genomic DNA was performed on cultured CD4+ T cells. TCRdb called the PCR reads again in MiXCR, with one record for every CDR3 protein. This sample has some 25,000 distinct CDR3 sequences, with around 49% found just once. The sample's treatment: roughly 10-day PBMC culture with coronavirus spike peptide pools or control peptides (ViraFEST assay). This clonotype was picked up a small number of times. Its specificity is not known. J was trimmed by 4 bases and V by 3 bases; bases with no gene match: 9. Germline V gives CDR1 LNHDA, CDR2 SQIVND (reference sequence). CDR3 length: 16 amino acids.

The chain links TRBV19 to TRBJ1-5; 7 bases are shared with TRBD1. The material sequenced was CD4+ T cells from blood, cultured in vitro. This receptor was taken from a human donor who had recovered from COVID-19. CDR3 amino acids: CASSIPWTGANQPQHF. In DNA, the CDR3 is TGTGCCAGTAGTATCCCCTGGACAGGCGCTAATCAGCCCCAGCATTTT.